This T cell receptor (beta chain) was documented in a study of blood T cell repertoires in COVID-19. TCRdb's table, derived via immunoSEQ multiplex PCR, lists solely in-frame clones and lacks some. The data hold about 120,000 clones, with 84% observed a single time. In this sample, this clone turned up once. Donors were grouped by their self-reported clinical history. Unmatched junction bases numbered 7, after V lost 2 bases and J lost 5 bases. CDR3 size: 15 residues. Germline CDR1 and CDR2: MNHEY and SVGAGI. The chain employs TRBV6-5 and TRBJ2-7; 9 bases match TRBD1. The TCR originated in a woman in her thirties who had recovered from COVID-19. The sequenced material came from PBMCs or T cells enriched from blood (not recorded which). CDR3 loop: CASSYRGQGQHEQYF. The CDR3, as DNA: TGTGCCAGCAGTTACCGCGGACAGGGGCAGCACGAGCAGTACTTC.